The present T cell receptor (beta chain) was sequenced within a study of beta chain features in type 1 diabetes. Across the whole study: The study found patients and healthy donors alike in age, gender and cell yields.

The sequenced template was cDNA made from the entire isolated RNA. This table comes from immunoSEQ multiplex PCR, and its TCRdb copy is limited to in-frame clones, with some not included. In the table there are hundreds of thousands of clones, over 13% of which are singletons. Germline V gene sequence: CDR1 GTSNPN, CDR2 SVGIG (reference sequence). The CDR3 sequence is 11 residues long. Deletions cut 5 bases from V and 8 bases from J, with 12 bases between. About this clone: The antigen remains undetermined. This CDR3 is also generated by other DNA sequences in the sample.

General study points: Junctions at VDJ sites from type 1 diabetes patients had fewer insertions and more deletions. Patients with Type 1 diabetes showed moderately but significantly shorter TCRB CDR3s in all four CD4+ subsets.

There was one heparinised blood draw per donor, averaging about 120 mL. Stem cell-like memory, regulatory, central memory and naive CD4+ cells were sorted via CD45RO/CCR7/CD25/CD127/CD95/CD27. Sequenced sample: naive CD4+ T cells from blood. The sequence derives from a man younger than 30 with type 1 diabetes. The chain joins TRBV30 to TRBJ1-2; D is uncertain. The DNA of the CDR3 is TGTGCCTGGTCACCAGGTGCAGGCTACACCTTC. This translates into CAWSPGAGYTF.